This TCR beta chain was identified during a study of shared clonotypes between healthy human individuals. Only in-frame clones appear in the TCRdb table, and some are missing; sequencing was by immunoSEQ multiplex PCR. The sample lists around 2.3 million clones; almost 96% were seen once. The source material was naive CD4+ T cells sorted from blood. Indicated subset: CD45RA+ positively selected. This TCR derives from a man aged 18 to 35 in good health.

The CDR3 reads CSLSSYNEQFF. The CDR3 DNA sequence: TGCAGCCTAAGCTCCTACAATGAGCAGTTCTTC. V usage is TRBV29-1 and J usage is TRBJ2-1; D remains unclear. V shed 8 bases and J shed 0 bases, with 5 bases lying between them. Germline V gene lookup returns CDR1 SQVTM and CDR2 ANQGSEA. This CDR3 is built from 11 residues.